The present T cell receptor (beta chain) was sequenced within a study of T cell responses to AZD1222 COVID-19 vaccine. Regarding the study as a whole: Donors in the cohort were predominantly white British and more often female, and clonal diversity was possibly underestimated. Recipients of AZD1222 seropositive at baseline numbered only six or seven. Spike as a whole was targeted by vaccine-associated CD4 TCRs, dominant at 160-218 and 743-854. Repertoires were collected only later (after the peak T cell response had occurred).

A note on this clone: Its antigen is as yet unknown.

The trim removed 4 bases at V and 7 bases at J, leaving 6 bases unmatched. The CDR3 is 13 residues long. Looked up from germline, CDR1 is SGDLS and CDR2 is YYNGEE. Produced via immunoSEQ multiplex PCR; TCRdb's table is partial and in-frame only. The sample contains roughly 100,000 clones, 82% of which appear only once. The sample consisted of peripheral blood, taken on day 0 of AZD1222 vaccination. The clonotype was recovered from an adult in good health. The J gene is TRBJ1-2, the V gene TRBV9, with 8 nucleotides matching TRBD1. CDR3 region: CASSSRTGSGYTF. For the CDR3, the DNA is TGTGCCAGCAGCTCCCGGACAGGGAGTGGCTACACCTTC.